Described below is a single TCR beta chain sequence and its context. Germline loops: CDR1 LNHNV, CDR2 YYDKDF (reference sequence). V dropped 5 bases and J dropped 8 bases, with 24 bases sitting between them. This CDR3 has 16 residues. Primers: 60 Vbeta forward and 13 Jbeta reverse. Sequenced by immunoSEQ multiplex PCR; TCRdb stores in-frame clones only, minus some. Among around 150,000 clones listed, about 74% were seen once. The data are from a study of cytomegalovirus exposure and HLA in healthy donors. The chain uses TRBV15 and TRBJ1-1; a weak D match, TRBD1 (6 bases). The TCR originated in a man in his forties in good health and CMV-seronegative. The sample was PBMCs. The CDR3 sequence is CATSSEGGRPRLEAFF. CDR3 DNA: TGTGCCACCAGCTCCGAGGGGGGGCGCCCCAGGTTAGAAGCTTTCTTT.